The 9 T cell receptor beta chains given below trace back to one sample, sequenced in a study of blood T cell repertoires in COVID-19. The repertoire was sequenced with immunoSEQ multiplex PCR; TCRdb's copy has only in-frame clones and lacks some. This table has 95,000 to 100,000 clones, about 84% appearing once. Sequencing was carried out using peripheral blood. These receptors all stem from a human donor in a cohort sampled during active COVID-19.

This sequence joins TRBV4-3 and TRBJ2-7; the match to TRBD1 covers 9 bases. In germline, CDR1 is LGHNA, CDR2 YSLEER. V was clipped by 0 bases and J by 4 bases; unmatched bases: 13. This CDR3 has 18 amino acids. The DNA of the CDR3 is TGCGCCAGCAGCCAAGAGGGTCTTACAGGGGGCGTCTTGTACGAGCAGTACTTC. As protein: CASSQEGLTGGVLYEQYF.

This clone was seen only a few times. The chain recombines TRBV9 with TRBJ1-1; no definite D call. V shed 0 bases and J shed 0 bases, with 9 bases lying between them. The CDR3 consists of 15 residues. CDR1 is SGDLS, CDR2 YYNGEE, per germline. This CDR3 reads CASSVDSQLNTEAFF. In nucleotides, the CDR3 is TGTGCCAGCAGCGTAGACAGCCAGTTGAACACTGAAGCTTTCTTT.

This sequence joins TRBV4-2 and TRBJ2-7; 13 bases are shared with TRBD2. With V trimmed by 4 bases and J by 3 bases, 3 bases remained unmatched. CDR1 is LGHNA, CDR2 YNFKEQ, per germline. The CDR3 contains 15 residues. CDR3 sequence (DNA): TGTGCCAGCAGCCCTACTAGCGGGAGGGACTACGAGCAGTACTTC. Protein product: CASSPTSGRDYEQYF.

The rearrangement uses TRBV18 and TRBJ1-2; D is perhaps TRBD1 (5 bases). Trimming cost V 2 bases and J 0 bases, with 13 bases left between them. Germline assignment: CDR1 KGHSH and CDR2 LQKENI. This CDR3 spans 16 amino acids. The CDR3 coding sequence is TGTGCCAGCTCACCATACATACAGGAAGCTAACTATGGCTACACCTTC. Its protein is CASSPYIQEANYGYTF.

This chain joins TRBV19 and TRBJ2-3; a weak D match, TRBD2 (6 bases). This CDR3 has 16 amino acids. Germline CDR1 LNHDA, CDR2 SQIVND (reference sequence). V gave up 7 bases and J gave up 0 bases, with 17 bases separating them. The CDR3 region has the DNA TGTGCCAGTACCCCCGATGCCGGGGGAAGCACAGATACGCAGTATTTT. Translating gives CASTPDAGGSTDTQYF.

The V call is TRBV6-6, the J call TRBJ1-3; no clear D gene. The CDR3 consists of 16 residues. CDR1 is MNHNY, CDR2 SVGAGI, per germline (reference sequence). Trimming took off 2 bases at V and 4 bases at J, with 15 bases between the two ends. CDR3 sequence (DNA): TGTGCCAGCAGTTACCCCGGGGAGTCATCCGGAAACACCATATATTTT. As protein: CASSYPGESSGNTIYF.

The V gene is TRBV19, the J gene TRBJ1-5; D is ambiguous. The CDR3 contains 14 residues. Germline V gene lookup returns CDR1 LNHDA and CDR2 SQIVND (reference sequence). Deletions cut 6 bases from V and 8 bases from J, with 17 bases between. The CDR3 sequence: CASSPPGFWEPQHF. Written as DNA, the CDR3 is TGTGCCAGTAGCCCGCCGGGGTTTTGGGAGCCCCAGCATTTT.

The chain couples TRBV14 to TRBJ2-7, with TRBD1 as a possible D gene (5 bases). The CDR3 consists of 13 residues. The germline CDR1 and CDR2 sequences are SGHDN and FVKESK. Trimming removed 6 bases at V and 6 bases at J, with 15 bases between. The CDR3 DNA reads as TGTGCCAGCAGTAAAACTACAGGTACCGAGCAGTACTTC. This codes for CASSKTTGTEQYF. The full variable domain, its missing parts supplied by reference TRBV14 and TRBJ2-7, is EAGVTQFPSHSVIEKGQTVTLRCDPISGHDNLYWYRRVMGKEIKFLLHFVKESKQDESGMPNNRFLAERTGGTYSTLKVQPAELEDSGVYFCASSKTTGTEQYFGPGTRLTVT.

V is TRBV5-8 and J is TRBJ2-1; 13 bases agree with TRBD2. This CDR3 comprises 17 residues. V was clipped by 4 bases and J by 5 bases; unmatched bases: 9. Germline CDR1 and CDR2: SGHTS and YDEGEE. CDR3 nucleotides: TGTGCCAGCAGCCACTTACTAGCGGGGGGGGAAGACAATGAGCAGTTCTTC. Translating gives CASSHLLAGGEDNEQFF.